This entry concerns a single T cell receptor beta chain. These data are taken from a study of T cell changes during pregnancy in multiple sclerosis. Germline V gene sequence: CDR1 SGHTA, CDR2 FQGTGA. CDR3 length: 16 residues. With 5 bases clipped from V and 0 bases from J, the junction kept 6 bases outside the gene matches. Using immunoSEQ multiplex PCR, the repertoire was profiled, and TCRdb retains in-frame clones only, with some absent. Seen here are around 33,000 clones, 90% observed once, and the top ten hold about 5.3%. The origin of this receptor is a female donor in good health, enrolled as a control in a pregnancy study. Sequencing used peripheral blood, obtained in the third trimester of pregnancy. The rearrangement uses TRBV7-3 and TRBJ2-4, with TRBD2 matching over 8 bases. In nucleotides, the CDR3 is TGTGCCAGCAGCCCTAGCGGGTCGCTAGCCAAAAACATTCAGTACTTC. Encoded protein: CASSPSGSLAKNIQYF.